Included here is one TCR beta chain sequence, with context. Its specificity is not known. Preparation of the TCRbeta library involved a method that used unique molecular identifiers. TCRdb itself ran the PCR reads through MiXCR, one entry per CDR3 protein. The sample records hundreds of thousands of distinct CDR3 sequences, around 16% being singletons. The data were taken from a study of T-cell reconstitution after alpha-beta-depleted transplantation in children. General observations from the study: There were some patients whose high TCRbeta diversity at day 60 came from surviving recipient T cells and thymic progenitors. T cells produced anew were the main source of T-cell counts and diversity one year after transplant.

The specimen comprised PBMCs, mostly from graft donor cells, sampled 360 days after TCRalphabeta/CD19-depleted stem cell transplant. The sequence was collected from a boy under two years old who had a stem cell transplant for Wiskott-Aldrich syndrome, so the T cells may come from the graft donor.

CDR3 sequence (DNA): TGTGCCATCAACCCGACAGGGCGTCAAGAGACCCAGTACTTC. Its protein is CAINPTGRQETQYF. This chain connects TRBV10-3 to TRBJ2-5; 7 bases align to TRBD1. This CDR3 region has 14 residues. Germline V gene lookup returns CDR1 ENHRY and CDR2 SYGVKD. The J segment lost 2 bases and the V segment lost 7 bases, leaving 7 bases of the junction unmatched.